This T cell receptor (beta chain) is drawn from a study of regulatory T cells in long-lasting Graves disease. Ten or more counts support this clonotype. The authors built TCR beta libraries using iRepertoire HTBI primers and Arm-PCR of CDR3 regions. TCRdb re-called the multiplex PCR reads with MiXCR, one entry per CDR3 protein. The sample gives around 500,000 distinct CDR3 sequences, about 16% of which show up once; approximately 25% is in the top ten. The CDR3 loop spans 16 amino acids. The V gene end was trimmed by 3 bases and the J gene end by 3 bases; junction bases not matched to a gene: 9. Germline loops: CDR1 SQVTM, CDR2 ANQGSEA. Specified time point: newly diagnosed GD, antithyroid drugs for less than 3 months. Following extraction of RNA from PBMCs, that RNA was used to make the TCR library. These data are also associated with another study on T cells in Graves' hyperthyroidism and ophthalmopathy.

This TCR was sampled from a woman aged 35-60 years with Graves disease. J is TRBJ2-3 and V is TRBV29-1, with 10 bases matching TRBD1. The sequenced sample was peripheral blood mononuclear cells (PBMCs), obtained at new diagnosis, from a patient treated with antithyroid drugs. CDR3 nucleotides: TGCAGCGTTGATGGGACAGGGGCCGAGATAACAGATACGCAGTATTTT. As protein: CSVDGTGAEITDTQYF.